Sequencing of this T cell receptor beta chain was carried out in a study of CD8 T cells in ankylosing spondylitis. Points on this clonotype: The antigen remains unidentified.

TCRdb processed the 5' RACE reads anew with MiXCR; each CDR3 protein has one entry. The sample has about 140,000 distinct CDR3 sequences; roughly 8% are singletons. Study outcomes and limitations: Earlier literature documents some of the motif variants in reactive arthritis synovial fluid and blood. Disease-linked clones reportedly concentrated significantly in matched ankylosing spondylitis synovial fluid.

This CDR3 comprises 13 residues. Germline CDR1 reads SGHAT; CDR2 reads FQNNGV. Trimming took 7 bases from V and 3 from J; bases not matched to a gene: 5. This sequence joins TRBV11-2 and TRBJ1-2; 7 bases match TRBD1. The sample was synovial fluid, either unsorted or a sorted T cell fraction (not recorded which). This receptor was taken from a male donor with ankylosing spondylitis. CDR3 coding DNA: TGTGCCAGCACCCTCGACAGGGACTATGGCTACACCTTC. Its translation is CASTLDRDYGYTF.